This T cell receptor (beta chain) was captured by sequencing in a study of cytomegalovirus exposure and HLA in healthy donors. Study context: Falling in the Caucasian-associated ancestry cluster were about 82% of under 500 genotyped donors. Study outcomes and limitations: It was confirmed in vitro that a few of the CMV-associated chains were specific for CMV antigens. In a later analysis, an Asian-associated ancestry cluster reportedly showed fewer N-insertions than the roughly 650-donor mean.

In germline, CDR1 is MNHEY, CDR2 SVGAGI. V was cut by 2 bases and J by 0 bases, with 5 bases left in between. This CDR3 has 15 residues. The PCR made use of 60 Vbeta and 13 Jbeta primers. Sequencing was performed with immunoSEQ multiplex PCR; in TCRdb, only in-frame clones are kept and a portion is missing. Here the sample spans approximately 86,000 clones, 85% being singletons. As to this clone: Its antigen is not identified.

The chain is built from TRBV6-5 and TRBJ2-6; D is unresolved. The sample comprised PBMCs. This receptor was taken from a man aged 35-49 years in good health and CMV-seropositive. The CDR3 spells CASSYASSGANVLTF. Written as DNA, the CDR3 is TGTGCCAGCAGTTACGCGAGCTCTGGGGCCAACGTCCTGACTTTC.